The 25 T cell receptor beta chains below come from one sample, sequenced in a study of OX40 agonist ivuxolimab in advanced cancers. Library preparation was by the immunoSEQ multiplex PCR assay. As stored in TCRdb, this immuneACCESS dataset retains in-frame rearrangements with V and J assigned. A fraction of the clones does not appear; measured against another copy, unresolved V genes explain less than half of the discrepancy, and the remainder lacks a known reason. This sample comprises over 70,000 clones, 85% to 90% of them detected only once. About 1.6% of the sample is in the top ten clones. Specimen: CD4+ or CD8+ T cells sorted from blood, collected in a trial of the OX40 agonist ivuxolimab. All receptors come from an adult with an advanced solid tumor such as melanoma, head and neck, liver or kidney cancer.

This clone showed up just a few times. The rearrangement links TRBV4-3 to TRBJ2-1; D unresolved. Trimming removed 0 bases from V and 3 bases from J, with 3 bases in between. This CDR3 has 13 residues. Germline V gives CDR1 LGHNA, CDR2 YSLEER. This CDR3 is CASSQEDYNEQFF. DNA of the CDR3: TGCGCCAGCAGCCAAGAGGACTACAATGAGCAGTTCTTC.

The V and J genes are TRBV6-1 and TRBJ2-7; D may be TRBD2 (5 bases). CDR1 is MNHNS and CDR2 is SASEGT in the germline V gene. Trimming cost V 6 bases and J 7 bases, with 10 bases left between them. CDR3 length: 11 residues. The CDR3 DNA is TGTGCCAGCAGCGCGCCGGGGGAGCAGTACTTC. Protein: CASSAPGEQYF.

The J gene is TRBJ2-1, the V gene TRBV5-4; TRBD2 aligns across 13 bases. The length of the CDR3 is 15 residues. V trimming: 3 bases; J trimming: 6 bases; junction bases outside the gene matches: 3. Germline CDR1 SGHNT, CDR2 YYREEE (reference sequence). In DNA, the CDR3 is TGTGCCAGCAGCTCCCGGACTAGCGGGAGCAATGAGCAGTTCTTC. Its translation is CASSSRTSGSNEQFF.

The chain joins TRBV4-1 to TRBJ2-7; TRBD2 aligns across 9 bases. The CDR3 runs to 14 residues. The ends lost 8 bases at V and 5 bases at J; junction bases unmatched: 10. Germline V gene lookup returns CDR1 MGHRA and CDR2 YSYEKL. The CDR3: CASGPAGGIHEQYF. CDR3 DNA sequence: TGCGCCAGCGGGCCAGCGGGGGGCATCCACGAGCAGTACTTC.

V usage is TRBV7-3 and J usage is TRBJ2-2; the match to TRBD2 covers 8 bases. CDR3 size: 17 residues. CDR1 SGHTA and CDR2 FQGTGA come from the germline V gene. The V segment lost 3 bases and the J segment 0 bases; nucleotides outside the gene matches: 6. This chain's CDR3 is CASSLGIAGTNTGELFF. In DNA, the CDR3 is TGTGCCAGCAGCTTGGGCATAGCGGGGACGAACACCGGGGAGCTGTTTTTT.

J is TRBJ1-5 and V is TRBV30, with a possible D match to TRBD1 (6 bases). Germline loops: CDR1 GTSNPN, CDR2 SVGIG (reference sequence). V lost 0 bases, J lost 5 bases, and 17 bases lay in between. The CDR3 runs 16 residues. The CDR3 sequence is CAWSVQGPGGYQPQHF. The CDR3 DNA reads TGTGCCTGGAGTGTACAGGGACCGGGAGGGTATCAGCCCCAGCATTTT.

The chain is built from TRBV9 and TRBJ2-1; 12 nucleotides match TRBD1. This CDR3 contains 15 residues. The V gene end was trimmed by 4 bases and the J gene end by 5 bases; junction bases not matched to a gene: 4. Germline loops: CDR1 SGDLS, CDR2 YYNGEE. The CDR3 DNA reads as TGTGCCAGCAGCTTACGGGACAGGGGGCACAATGAGCAGTTCTTC. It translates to CASSLRDRGHNEQFF.

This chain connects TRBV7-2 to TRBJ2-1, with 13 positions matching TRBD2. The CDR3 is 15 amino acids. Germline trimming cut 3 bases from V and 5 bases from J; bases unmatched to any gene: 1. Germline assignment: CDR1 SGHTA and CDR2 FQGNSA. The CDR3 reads CASSLTSGGNNEQFF. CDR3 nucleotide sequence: TGTGCCAGCAGCTTGACTAGCGGGGGGAACAATGAGCAGTTCTTC.

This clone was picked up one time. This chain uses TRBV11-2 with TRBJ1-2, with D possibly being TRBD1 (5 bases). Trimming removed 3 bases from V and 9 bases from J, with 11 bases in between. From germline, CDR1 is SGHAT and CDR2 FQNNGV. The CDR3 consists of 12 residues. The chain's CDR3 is CASSFQGTSYTF. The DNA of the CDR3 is TGTGCCAGCAGCTTTCAGGGTACAAGCTACACCTTC.

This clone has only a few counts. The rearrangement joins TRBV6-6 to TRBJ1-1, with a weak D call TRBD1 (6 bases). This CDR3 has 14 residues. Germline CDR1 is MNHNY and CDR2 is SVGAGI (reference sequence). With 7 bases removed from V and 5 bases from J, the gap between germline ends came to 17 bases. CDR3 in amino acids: CASTSSVTGTEAFF. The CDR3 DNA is TGTGCCAGCACCTCGTCCGTTACAGGGACTGAAGCTTTCTTT.

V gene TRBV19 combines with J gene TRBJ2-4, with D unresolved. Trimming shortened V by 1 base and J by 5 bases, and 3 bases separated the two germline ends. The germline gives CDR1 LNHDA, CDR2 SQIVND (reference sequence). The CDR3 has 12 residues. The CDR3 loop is CASSIGENIQYF. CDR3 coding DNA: TGTGCCAGTAGTATAGGTGAAAACATTCAGTACTTC.

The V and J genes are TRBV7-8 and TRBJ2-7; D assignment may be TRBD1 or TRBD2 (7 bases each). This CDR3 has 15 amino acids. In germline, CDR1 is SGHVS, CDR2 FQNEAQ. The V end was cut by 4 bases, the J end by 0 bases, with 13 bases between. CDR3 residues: CASSSLRGGSYEQYF. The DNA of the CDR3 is TGTGCCAGCAGCTCCCTCAGGGGGGGCTCCTACGAGCAGTACTTC.

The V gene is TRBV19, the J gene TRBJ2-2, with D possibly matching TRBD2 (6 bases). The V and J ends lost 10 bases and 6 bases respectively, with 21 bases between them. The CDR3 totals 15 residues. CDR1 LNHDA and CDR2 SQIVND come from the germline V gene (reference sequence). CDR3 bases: TGTGCCACTCACCCGGGAGTCGTAGCGTCCGGGGAGCTGTTTTTT. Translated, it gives CATHPGVVASGELFF.

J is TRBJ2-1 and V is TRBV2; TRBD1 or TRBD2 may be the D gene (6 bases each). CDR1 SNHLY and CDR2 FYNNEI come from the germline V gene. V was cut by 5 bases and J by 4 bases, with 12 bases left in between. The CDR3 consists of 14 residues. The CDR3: CASSLGGLYNEQFF. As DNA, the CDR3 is TGTGCCAGCAGTTTAGGGGGGCTTTACAATGAGCAGTTCTTC.

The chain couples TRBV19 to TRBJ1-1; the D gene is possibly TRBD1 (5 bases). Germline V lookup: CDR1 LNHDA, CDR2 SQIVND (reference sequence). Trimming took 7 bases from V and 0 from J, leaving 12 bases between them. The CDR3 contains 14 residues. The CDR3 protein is CASTEGQVNTEAFF. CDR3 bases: TGTGCCAGTACCGAGGGGCAGGTGAACACTGAAGCTTTCTTT.

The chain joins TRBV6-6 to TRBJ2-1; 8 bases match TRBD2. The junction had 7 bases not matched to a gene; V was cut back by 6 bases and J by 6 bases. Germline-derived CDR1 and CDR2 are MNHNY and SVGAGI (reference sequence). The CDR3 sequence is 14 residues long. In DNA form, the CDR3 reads TGTGCCAGCAGCGGGGGGGCCACGGGCAATGAGCAGTTCTTC. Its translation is CASSGGATGNEQFF.

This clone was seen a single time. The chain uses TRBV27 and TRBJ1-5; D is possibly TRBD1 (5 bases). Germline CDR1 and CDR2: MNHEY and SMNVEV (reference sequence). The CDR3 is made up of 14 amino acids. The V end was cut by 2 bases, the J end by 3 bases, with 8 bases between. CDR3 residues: CASSLRGYNQPQHF. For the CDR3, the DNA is TGTGCCAGCAGTTTAAGGGGCTACAATCAGCCCCAGCATTTT.

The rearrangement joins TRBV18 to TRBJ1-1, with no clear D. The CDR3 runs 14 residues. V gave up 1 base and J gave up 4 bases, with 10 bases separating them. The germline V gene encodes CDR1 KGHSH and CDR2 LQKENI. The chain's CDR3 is CASSPLATSTEAFF. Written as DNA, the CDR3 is TGTGCCAGCTCACCACTGGCCACGAGCACTGAAGCTTTCTTT.

CDR3 protein: CASRAQGVEGETQYF. The CDR3 DNA reads as TGTGCCAGTAGGGCACAGGGGGTGGAAGGCGAGACCCAGTACTTC. This chain connects TRBV19 to TRBJ2-5; TRBD1 matches 8 bases. The CDR3 sequence is 15 residues long. V dropped 6 bases and J dropped 5; count of bases not matched to a gene: 11. Per the germline V gene, CDR1 is LNHDA and CDR2 is SQIVND (reference sequence).

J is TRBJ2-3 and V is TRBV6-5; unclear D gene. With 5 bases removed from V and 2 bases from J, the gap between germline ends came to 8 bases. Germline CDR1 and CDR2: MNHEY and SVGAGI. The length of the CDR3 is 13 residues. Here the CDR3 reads CASSAAYTDTQYF. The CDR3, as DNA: TGTGCCAGCAGTGCGGCCTACACAGATACGCAGTATTTT.

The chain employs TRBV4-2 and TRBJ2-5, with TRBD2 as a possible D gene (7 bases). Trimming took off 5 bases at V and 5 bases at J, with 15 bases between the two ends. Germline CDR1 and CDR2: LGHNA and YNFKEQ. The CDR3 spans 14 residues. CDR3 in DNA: TGTGCCAGCAGCTTCCGAAGGGGGGGCGAGACCCAGTACTTC. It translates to CASSFRRGGETQYF.

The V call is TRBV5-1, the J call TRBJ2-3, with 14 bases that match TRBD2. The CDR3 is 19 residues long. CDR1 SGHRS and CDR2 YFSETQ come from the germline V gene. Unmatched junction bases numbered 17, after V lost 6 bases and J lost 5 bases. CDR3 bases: TGCGCCAGCATCACAGGCTCCGGGACTAGCGGGGGATCGGTAGATACGCAGTATTTT. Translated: CASITGSGTSGGSVDTQYF.

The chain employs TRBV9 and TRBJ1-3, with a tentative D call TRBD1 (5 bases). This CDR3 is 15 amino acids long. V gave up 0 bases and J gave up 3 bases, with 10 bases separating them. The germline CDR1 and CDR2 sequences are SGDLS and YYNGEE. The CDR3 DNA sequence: TGTGCCAGCAGCGTAGGGATCGACAGTGGAAACACCATATATTTT. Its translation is CASSVGIDSGNTIYF.

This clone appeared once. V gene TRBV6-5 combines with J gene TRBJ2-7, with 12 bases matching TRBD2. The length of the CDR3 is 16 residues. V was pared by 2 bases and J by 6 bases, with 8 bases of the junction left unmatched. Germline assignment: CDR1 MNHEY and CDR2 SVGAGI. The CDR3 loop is CASSYTALAGGPEQYF. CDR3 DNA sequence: TGTGCCAGCAGTTACACGGCCCTAGCGGGGGGGCCCGAGCAGTACTTC.

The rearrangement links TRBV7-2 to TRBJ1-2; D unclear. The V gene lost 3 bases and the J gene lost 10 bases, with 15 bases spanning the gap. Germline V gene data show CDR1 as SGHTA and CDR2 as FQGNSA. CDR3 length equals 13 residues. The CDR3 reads CASSLSLRDVYTF. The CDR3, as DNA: TGTGCCAGCAGCTTGTCCCTTCGGGATGTCTACACCTTC.